This T cell receptor beta chain was identified during a study of blood T cells in healthy people across ages. Combining a sample-barcoded 5' primer with a J-beta primer mix, a second PCR ran for roughly 6 to 12 cycles. TCRdb re-called the 5' RACE reads through MiXCR, storing one row per CDR3 protein. The sample carries more than 900,000 distinct CDR3 sequences, under 35% recorded once. Isolation recovered at least 6 million PBMCs from every sample. This same sample was also taken into another study, of T cells of mothers and their children.

Sequenced sample: blood. The TCR sequence derives from a woman between 40 and 55 years old in good health.

Written as DNA, the CDR3 is TGTGCCAGCAGCTTAGCGTGGGACAGCATGAACACTGAAGCTTTCTTT. It codes for CASSLAWDSMNTEAFF. The rearrangement uses TRBV7-8 and TRBJ1-1, with 7 bases identical to TRBD1. The V gene's germline CDR1 is SGHVS and CDR2 FQNEAQ. V was clipped by 0 bases and J by 0 bases; unmatched bases: 4. CDR3 length: 16 amino acids.